This passage covers 21 T cell receptor beta chains from one sample sequenced in a study of beta chain features in type 1 diabetes. Since all of the isolated RNA was reverse transcribed, expressed TCRB transcripts were what got sequenced. The repertoire was sequenced with immunoSEQ multiplex PCR; TCRdb's copy has only in-frame clones and lacks some. The sample has fewer than 650,000 clones, 15% seen once. What was sequenced was naive CD4+ T cells from blood. The receptors derive from a man between 18 and 35 years old in good health.

The chain combines TRBV9 with TRBJ2-3, with D uncertain. CDR3 size: 15 residues. V dropped 2 bases and J dropped 2 bases, with 12 bases sitting between them. The V gene's germline CDR1 is SGDLS and CDR2 YYNGEE. In DNA, the CDR3 is TGTGCCAGCAGCGTGCATGCGGATCCCACAGATACGCAGTATTTT. It specifies CASSVHADPTDTQYF.

The rearrangement links TRBV19 to TRBJ1-6; 8 nucleotides agree with TRBD1. This CDR3 comprises 18 residues. The germline V gene encodes CDR1 LNHDA and CDR2 SQIVND (reference sequence). The V segment lost 5 bases and the J segment 0 bases; nucleotides outside the gene matches: 9. This chain's CDR3 is CASSVGQGGSSYNSPLHF. CDR3 coding DNA: TGTGCCAGTAGTGTCGGACAGGGAGGGTCCTCCTATAATTCACCCCTCCACTTT.

The J gene is TRBJ1-2, the V gene TRBV27; weak D call: TRBD1 (5 bases). V lost 3 bases and J 2 bases, leaving 10 bases between the germline ends. Germline loops: CDR1 MNHEY, CDR2 SMNVEV (reference sequence). This CDR3 has 14 amino acids. CDR3 in DNA: TGTGCCAGCAGTTTCTGGGGGAAGAACTATGGCTACACCTTC. Protein sequence: CASSFWGKNYGYTF.

This clone was counted only a few times. The V and J genes are TRBV6-5 and TRBJ1-5; D perhaps matches TRBD1 (5 bases). V dropped 0 bases and J dropped 2 bases, with 5 bases sitting between them. Germline values: CDR1 MNHEY, CDR2 SVGAGI. This CDR3 is 14 amino acids long. The CDR3 spells CASSYSGGNQPQHF. The CDR3 region has the DNA TGTGCCAGCAGTTACTCAGGGGGCAATCAGCCCCAGCATTTT.

This clone was counted between two and nine times. This chain uses TRBV6-5 with TRBJ1-4; no reliable D call. Germline V gene lookup returns CDR1 MNHEY and CDR2 SVGAGI. V was cut by 2 bases and J by 5 bases, with 6 bases left in between. This CDR3 comprises 13 residues. CDR3 amino acids: CASSYRGNEKLFF. CDR3 in DNA: TGTGCCAGCAGTTACCGAGGAAATGAAAAACTGTTTTTT.

This clone was counted between two and nine times. This chain links TRBV4-3 with TRBJ2-5; D may be TRBD1 (6 bases). The V gene's germline CDR1 is LGHNA and CDR2 YSLEER. The CDR3 has 16 residues. Trimming took off 0 bases at V and 3 bases at J, with 14 bases between the two ends. Here the CDR3 DNA reads TGCGCCAGCAGCCAAGATCCCCCTACAGGGAAAGAGACCCAGTACTTC. It is translated as CASSQDPPTGKETQYF.

This clone was observed a handful of times. The gene calls are TRBV10-3 and TRBJ2-5; 10 positions agree with TRBD2. The CDR3 sequence is 18 residues long. The V segment lost 4 bases and the J segment 0 bases; nucleotides outside the gene matches: 11. In germline, CDR1 is ENHRY, CDR2 SYGVKD. CDR3 protein: CAISASGGYTTHQETQYF. The CDR3 nucleotides read TGTGCCATCAGTGCTAGCGGGGGCTACACCACTCACCAAGAGACCCAGTACTTC.

V usage is TRBV2 and J usage is TRBJ1-5, with TRBD1 as a possible D gene (6 bases). Deletions cut 2 bases from V and 6 bases from J, with 11 bases between. The CDR3 is made up of 14 amino acids. Germline CDR1 reads SNHLY; CDR2 reads FYNNEI. The CDR3 bases are TGTGCCAGCAGTGAACAGGGGCAGGGTCAGCCCCAGCATTTT. Protein sequence: CASSEQGQGQPQHF.

V usage is TRBV12-5 and J usage is TRBJ2-2; perhaps TRBD1 as D (5 bases). The CDR3 loop spans 15 amino acids. CDR1 and CDR2 from the germline V gene are LGHNT and FRNRAP. V was trimmed by 3 bases and J by 1 base, leaving 9 bases between them. CDR3 DNA sequence: TGTGCTAGTGGTTTAGTCAGGGAGAACACCGGGGAGCTGTTTTTT. It specifies CASGLVRENTGELFF.

This clone has just a few counts. V is TRBV7-9 and J is TRBJ2-5; 7 bases agree with TRBD1. Germline CDR1 and CDR2: SEHNR and FQNEAQ (reference sequence). V trimming: 3 bases; J trimming: 2 bases; junction bases outside the gene matches: 6. There are 15 residues in the CDR3. The CDR3 DNA follows: TGTGCCAGCAGCTTGGGGACAGTTCGACAAGAGACCCAGTACTTC. Amino acid sequence: CASSLGTVRQETQYF.

This clone was found a few times. The rearrangement links TRBV27 to TRBJ1-2; D unclear. The CDR3 is 14 residues long. Germline V CDR1 and CDR2: MNHEY, SMNVEV (reference sequence). V dropped 6 bases and J dropped 4 bases, with 15 bases sitting between them. This CDR3 is CASRRNPEGYGYTF. The CDR3 DNA reads TGTGCCAGCAGACGGAACCCCGAGGGCTATGGCTACACCTTC.

The chain uses TRBV29-1 and TRBJ2-4, with TRBD2 as a possible D gene (7 bases). Looked up from germline, CDR1 is SQVTM and CDR2 is ANQGSEA. Trimming took 4 bases from V and 3 from J, leaving 16 bases between them. The CDR3 covers 15 residues. The CDR3 loop is CSVARGGFGKNIQYF. In DNA, the CDR3 is TGCAGCGTTGCTAGGGGGGGTTTTGGCAAAAACATTCAGTACTTC. Drawing the rest from reference TRBV29-1 and TRBJ2-4, the complete variable domain is SAVISQKPSRDICQRGTSLTIQCQVDSQVTMMFWYRQQPGQSLTLIATANQGSEATYESGFVIDKFPISRPNLTFSTLTVSNMSPEDSSIYLCSVARGGFGKNIQYFGAGTRLSVL.

The chain couples TRBV28 to TRBJ2-7; perhaps TRBD1 as D (6 bases). Per the germline V gene, CDR1 is MDHEN and CDR2 is SYDVKM. This CDR3 is built from 13 residues. Trimming removed 7 bases from V and 4 bases from J, with 14 bases in between. DNA for the CDR3: TGTGCCAGCACTCTTTCAGGGGTTTACGAGCAGTACTTC. It is translated as CASTLSGVYEQYF.

This clone turned up a few times. The genes are TRBV21-1 and TRBJ1-2; the D call TRBD1 from the table was never checked on the DNA. TRBV21-1 corresponds to a pseudogene. CDR3 length: 15 residues. CDR3 DNA: TGTGCCAGCAGCAAAGATGAGGGGGCGAACTATGGCTACACCTTC. Its translation: CASSKDEGANYGYTF.

The chain carries TRBV5-1 and TRBJ2-1, with D uncertain. The CDR3 has 14 amino acids. Germline CDR1 reads SGHRS; CDR2 reads YFSETQ. Trimming took 5 bases from V and 7 from J, leaving 16 bases between them. CDR3 nucleotide sequence: TGCGCCAGCAGTACCCAGGAGCCTAGGAATGAGCAGTTCTTC. This encodes CASSTQEPRNEQFF.

The sample holds a few counts of this clone. The rearrangement links TRBV9 to TRBJ2-7; 7 bases are shared with TRBD1. The germline gives CDR1 SGDLS, CDR2 YYNGEE. The trim removed 3 bases at V and 3 bases at J, leaving 9 bases unmatched. The CDR3 extends over 15 amino acids. The CDR3 here is CASSAGQATIYEQYF. The CDR3 DNA reads TGTGCCAGCAGCGCCGGACAGGCCACCATCTACGAGCAGTACTTC.

This clone has only a few counts. V usage is TRBV4-1 and J usage is TRBJ2-7; D may be TRBD1 (7 bases). Trimming took 6 bases from V and 7 from J, leaving 22 bases between them. Germline CDR1 and CDR2: MGHRA and YSYEKL. The CDR3 runs 15 residues. The CDR3 nucleotides read TGCGCCAGCAGTTCTCCGGGACAGCGGGCGAGGGAGCAGTACTTC. Translation gives CASSSPGQRAREQYF.

The chain employs TRBV6-5 and TRBJ2-7; tentatively, D is TRBD1 (6 bases). This CDR3 is 15 amino acids long. Trimming cost V 2 bases and J 3 bases, with 14 bases left between them. Germline V lookup: CDR1 MNHEY, CDR2 SVGAGI. The CDR3 sequence is CASSYQGTSFYEQYF. The CDR3, as DNA: TGTGCCAGCAGTTACCAGGGGACCAGCTTCTACGAGCAGTACTTC.

This clone was seen only a few times. V usage is TRBV18 and J usage is TRBJ1-3; no firm D call. There are 16 residues in the CDR3. V was trimmed by 2 bases and J by 0 bases, leaving 11 bases between them. Germline CDR1 KGHSH, CDR2 LQKENI. The CDR3, as DNA: TGTGCCAGCTCACCAGTTACGGGGAACTCTGGAAACACCATATATTTT. This encodes CASSPVTGNSGNTIYF.

V usage is TRBV11-1 and J usage is TRBJ2-3; 8 positions match TRBD1. CDR1 and CDR2 from the germline V gene are SGHAT and FQDESV (reference sequence). This CDR3 is 14 amino acids long. Unmatched junction bases numbered 7, after V lost 7 bases and J lost 4 bases. CDR3 bases: TGTGCCAGCACCGACACAGGGGGAGCAGATACGCAGTATTTT. This translates into CASTDTGGADTQYF.

Only a few counts were recorded for this clone. V usage is TRBV7-9 and J usage is TRBJ2-7; unclear D gene. The CDR3 is 16 residues long. Trimming pared 3 bases from V and 4 bases from J, leaving 19 bases between. CDR1 and CDR2 from the germline V gene are SEHNR and FQNEAQ (reference sequence). In nucleotides, the CDR3 is TGTGCCAGCAGCTTCCGGCTGGCGGAGCAATGGTACGAGCAGTACTTC. Protein: CASSFRLAEQWYEQYF.